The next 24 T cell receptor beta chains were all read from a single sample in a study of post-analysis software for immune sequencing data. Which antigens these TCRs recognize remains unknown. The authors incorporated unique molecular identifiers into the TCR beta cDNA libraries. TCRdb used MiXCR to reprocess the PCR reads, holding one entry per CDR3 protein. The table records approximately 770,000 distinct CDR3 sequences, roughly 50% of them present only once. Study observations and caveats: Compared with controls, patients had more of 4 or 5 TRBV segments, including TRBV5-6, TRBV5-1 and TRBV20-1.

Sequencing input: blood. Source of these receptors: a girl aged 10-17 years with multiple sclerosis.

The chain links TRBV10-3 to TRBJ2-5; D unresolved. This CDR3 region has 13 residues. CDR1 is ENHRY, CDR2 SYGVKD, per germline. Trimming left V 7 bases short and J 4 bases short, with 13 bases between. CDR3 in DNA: TGTGCCATCACTATGGACCGAGGAGAGACCCAGTACTTC. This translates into CAITMDRGETQYF.

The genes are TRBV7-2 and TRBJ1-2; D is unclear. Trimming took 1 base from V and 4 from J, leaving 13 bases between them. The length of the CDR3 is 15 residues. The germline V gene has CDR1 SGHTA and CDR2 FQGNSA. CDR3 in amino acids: CASSLETGNAYGYTF. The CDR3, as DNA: TGTGCCAGCAGCTTAGAGACGGGGAACGCCTATGGCTACACCTTC.

As DNA, the CDR3 is TGCAGCGTTGAGAAAGGGGAAGGCTACACCTTC. As protein: CSVEKGEGYTF. This chain connects TRBV29-1 to TRBJ1-2; TRBD1 is a possible D gene (5 bases). V was cut by 3 bases and J by 8 bases, with 10 bases left in between. Germline V CDR1 and CDR2: SQVTM, ANQGSEA. The CDR3 totals 11 residues.

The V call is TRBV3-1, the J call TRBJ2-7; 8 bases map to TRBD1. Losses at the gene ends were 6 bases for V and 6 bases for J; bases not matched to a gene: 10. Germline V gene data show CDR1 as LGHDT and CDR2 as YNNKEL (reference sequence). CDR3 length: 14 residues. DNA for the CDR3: TGTGCCAGCAGGCGGACAGGGCCAGGTGTCGAGCAGTACTTC. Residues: CASRRTGPGVEQYF.

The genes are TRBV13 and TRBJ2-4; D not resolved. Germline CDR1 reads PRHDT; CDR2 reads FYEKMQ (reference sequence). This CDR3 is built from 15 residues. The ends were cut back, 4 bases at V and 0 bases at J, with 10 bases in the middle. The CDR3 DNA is TGTGCCAGCAGCTCAGGCGCCCTAGCCAAAAACATTCAGTACTTC. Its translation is CASSSGALAKNIQYF.

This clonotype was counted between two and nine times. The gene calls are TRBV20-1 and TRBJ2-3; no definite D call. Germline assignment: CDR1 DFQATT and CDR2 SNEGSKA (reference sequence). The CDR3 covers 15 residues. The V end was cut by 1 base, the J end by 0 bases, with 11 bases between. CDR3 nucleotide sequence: TGCAGTGCTAGAGCCCCTTCCCGAAGCACAGATACGCAGTATTTT. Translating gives CSARAPSRSTDTQYF.

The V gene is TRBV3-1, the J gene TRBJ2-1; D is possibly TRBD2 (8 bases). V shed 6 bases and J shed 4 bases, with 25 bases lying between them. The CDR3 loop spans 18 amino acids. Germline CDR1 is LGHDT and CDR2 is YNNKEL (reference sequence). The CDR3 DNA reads TGTGCCAGCAGGCAAACTAGGGGGCGGGAGGCCCTTTACAATGAGCAGTTCTTC. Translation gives CASRQTRGREALYNEQFF.

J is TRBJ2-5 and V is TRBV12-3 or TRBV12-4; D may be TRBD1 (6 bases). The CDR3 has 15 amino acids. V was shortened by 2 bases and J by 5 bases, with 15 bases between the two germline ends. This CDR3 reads CASSLSSQGWETQYF. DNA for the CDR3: TGTGCCAGCAGTTTATCATCACAGGGCTGGGAGACCCAGTACTTC.

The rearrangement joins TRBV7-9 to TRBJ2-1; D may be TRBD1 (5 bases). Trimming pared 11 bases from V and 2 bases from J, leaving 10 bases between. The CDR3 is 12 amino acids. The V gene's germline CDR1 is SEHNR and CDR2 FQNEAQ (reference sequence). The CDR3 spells CACRTPYNEQFF. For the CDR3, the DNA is TGTGCCTGCCGGACACCCTACAATGAGCAGTTCTTC.

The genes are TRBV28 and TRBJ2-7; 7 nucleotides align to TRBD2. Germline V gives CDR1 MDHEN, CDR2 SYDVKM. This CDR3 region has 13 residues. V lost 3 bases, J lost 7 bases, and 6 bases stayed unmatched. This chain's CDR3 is CASSLREPPEQYF. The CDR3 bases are TGTGCCAGCAGTTTGCGGGAGCCCCCTGAGCAGTACTTC.

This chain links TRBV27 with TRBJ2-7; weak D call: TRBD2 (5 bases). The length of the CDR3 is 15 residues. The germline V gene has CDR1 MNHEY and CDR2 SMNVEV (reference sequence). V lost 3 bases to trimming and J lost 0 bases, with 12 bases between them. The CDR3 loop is CASSFGGGGSYEQYF. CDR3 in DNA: TGTGCCAGCAGTTTTGGAGGCGGCGGCTCCTACGAGCAGTACTTC.

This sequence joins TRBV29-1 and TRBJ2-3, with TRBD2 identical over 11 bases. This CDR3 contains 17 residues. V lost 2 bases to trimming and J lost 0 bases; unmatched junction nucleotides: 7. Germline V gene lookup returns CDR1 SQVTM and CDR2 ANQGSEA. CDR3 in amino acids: CSVEYSGRGRSTDTQYF. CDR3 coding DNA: TGCAGCGTTGAATATAGCGGGAGGGGGCGTAGCACAGATACGCAGTATTTT.

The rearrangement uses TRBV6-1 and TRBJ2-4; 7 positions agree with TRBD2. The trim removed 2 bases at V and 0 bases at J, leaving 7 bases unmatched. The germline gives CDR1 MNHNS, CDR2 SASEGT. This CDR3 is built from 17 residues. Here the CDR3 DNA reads TGTGCCAGCAGTGAACTCCCTAGCGGCCTAGCCAAAAACATTCAGTACTTC. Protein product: CASSELPSGLAKNIQYF.

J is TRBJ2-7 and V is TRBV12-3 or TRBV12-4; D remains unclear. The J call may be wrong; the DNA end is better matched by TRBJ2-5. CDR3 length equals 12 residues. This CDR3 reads CASGPGDGTQYF. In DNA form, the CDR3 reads TGTGCCAGTGGACCGGGCGACGGGACCCAGTACTTC.

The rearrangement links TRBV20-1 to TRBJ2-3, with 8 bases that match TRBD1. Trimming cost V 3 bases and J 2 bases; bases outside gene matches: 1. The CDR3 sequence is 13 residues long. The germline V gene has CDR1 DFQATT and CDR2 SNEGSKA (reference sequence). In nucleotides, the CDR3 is TGCAGTGCTAGGGGACAGGCCACAGATACGCAGTATTTT. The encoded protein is CSARGQATDTQYF.

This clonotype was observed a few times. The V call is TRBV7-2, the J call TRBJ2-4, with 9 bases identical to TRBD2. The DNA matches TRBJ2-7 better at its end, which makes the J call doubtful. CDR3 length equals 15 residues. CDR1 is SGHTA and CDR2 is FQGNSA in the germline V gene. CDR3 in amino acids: CASSLVGGTSTEQYF. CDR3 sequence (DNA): TGTGCCAGCAGCTTAGTTGGTGGGACTAGCACCGAGCAGTACTTC.

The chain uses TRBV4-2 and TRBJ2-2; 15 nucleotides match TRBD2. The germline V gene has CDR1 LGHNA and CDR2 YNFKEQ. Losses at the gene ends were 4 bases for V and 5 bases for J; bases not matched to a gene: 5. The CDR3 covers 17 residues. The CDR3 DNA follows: TGTGCCAGCAGCCCCCCTGGACTAGCGGGAGGGACCGGGGAGCTGTTTTTT. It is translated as CASSPPGLAGGTGELFF.

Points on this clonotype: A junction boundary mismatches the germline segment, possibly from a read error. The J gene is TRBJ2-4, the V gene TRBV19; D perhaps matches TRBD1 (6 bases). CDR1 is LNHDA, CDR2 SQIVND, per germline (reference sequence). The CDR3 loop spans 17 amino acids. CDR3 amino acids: CATFAEQGPPAKNIRYF. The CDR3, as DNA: TGTGCCACCTTCGCTGAGCAGGGGCCCCCAGCCAAAAACATTCGGTACTTC. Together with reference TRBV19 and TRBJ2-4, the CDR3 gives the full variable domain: DGGITQSPKYLFRKEGQNVTLSCEQNLNHDAMYWYRQDPGQGLRLIYYSQIVNDFQKGDIAEGYSVSREKKESFPLTVTSAQKNPTAFYLCATFAEQGPPAKNIRYFGAGTRLSVL.

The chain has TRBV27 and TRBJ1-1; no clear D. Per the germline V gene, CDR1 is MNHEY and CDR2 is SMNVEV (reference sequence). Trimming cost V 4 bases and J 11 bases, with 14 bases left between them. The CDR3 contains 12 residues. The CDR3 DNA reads TGTGCCAGCAGTTCCGGTACTAAGTCGGCTTTCTTT. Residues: CASSSGTKSAFF.

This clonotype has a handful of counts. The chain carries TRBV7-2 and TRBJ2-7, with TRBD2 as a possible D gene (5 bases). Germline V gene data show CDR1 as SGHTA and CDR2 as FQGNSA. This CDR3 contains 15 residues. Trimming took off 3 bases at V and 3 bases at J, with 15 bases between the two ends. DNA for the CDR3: TGTGCCAGCAGCTTCTCCAGCGGCGGTCTCTACGAGCAGTACTTC. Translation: CASSFSSGGLYEQYF.

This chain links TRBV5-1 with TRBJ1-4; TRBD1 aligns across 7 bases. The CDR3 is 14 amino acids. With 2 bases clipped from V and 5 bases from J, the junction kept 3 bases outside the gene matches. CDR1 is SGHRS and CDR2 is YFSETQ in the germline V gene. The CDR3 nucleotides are TGCGCCAGCAGCTTCCAGGGGGAAAATGAAAAACTGTTTTTT. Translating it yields CASSFQGENEKLFF.

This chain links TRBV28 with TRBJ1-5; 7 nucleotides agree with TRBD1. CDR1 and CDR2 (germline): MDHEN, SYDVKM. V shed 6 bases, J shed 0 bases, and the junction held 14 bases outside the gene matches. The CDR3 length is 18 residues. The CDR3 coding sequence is TGTGCCAGCAGCCCGACCGGGACAGCTTATTATAGCAATCAGCCCCAGCATTTT. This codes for CASSPTGTAYYSNQPQHF.

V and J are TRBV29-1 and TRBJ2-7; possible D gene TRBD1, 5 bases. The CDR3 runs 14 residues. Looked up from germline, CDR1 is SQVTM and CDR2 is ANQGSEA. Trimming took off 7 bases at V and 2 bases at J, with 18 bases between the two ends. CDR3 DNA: TGCAGCGCAATTACAGGCGACAAGGCCTACGAGCAGTACTTC. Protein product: CSAITGDKAYEQYF.

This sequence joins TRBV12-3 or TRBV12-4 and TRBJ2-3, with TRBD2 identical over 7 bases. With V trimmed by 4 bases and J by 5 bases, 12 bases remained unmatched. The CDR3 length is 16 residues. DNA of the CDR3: TGTGCCAGCAGTTCTACGACTGCGGGAGTGGGAGATACGCAGTATTTT. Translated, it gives CASSSTTAGVGDTQYF.